This is a list of T cell receptor beta chains from one sample in a study of identical twins' blood T cells. Each CDR3 protein gets one entry after TCRdb re-called the 5' RACE reads with MiXCR. Here the sample spans 350,000 to 450,000 distinct CDR3 sequences, under 30% being singletons. The sequenced sample was PBMCs. Every receptor here comes from a woman aged 18-49 years in good health. CDR3s include the opening cysteine and the closing phenylalanine or tryptophan. A D gene is named only where the DNA matches it firmly. Only part of the rows carry a size: once, few, many, or a class if the clone is expanded.

J: TRBJ1-2; size: -; V: TRBV7-3; D: TRBD1; CDR3: CASSPGGQDNYGYTF; DNA: TGTGCCAGCAGCCCGGGGGGACAGGATAACTATGGCTACACCTTC
J: TRBJ2-2; size: -; V: TRBV11-2; D: -; CDR3: CASSHRRSWSGELFF; DNA: TGTGCCAGCAGTCACAGGCGGAGTTGGTCCGGGGAGCTGTTTTTT
J: TRBJ2-2; size: -; V: TRBV10-3; D: TRBD2; CDR3: CAISYSLAKTNTGELFF; DNA: TGTGCCATCAGTTATTCACTAGCGAAAACGAACACCGGGGAGCTGTTTTTT
J: TRBJ1-2; size: -; V: TRBV6-1; D: -; CDR3: CASKYEASGYTF; DNA: TGTGCCAGCAAATACGAGGCTAGCGGCTACACCTTC
J: TRBJ2-2; size: -; V: TRBV7-2; D: TRBD2; CDR3: CASSLRRNSGRITGELFF; DNA: TGTGCCAGCAGCTTACGGCGAAACAGCGGGAGGATTACCGGGGAGCTGTTTTTT
J: TRBJ2-3; size: many; V: TRBV3-1; D: -; CDR3: CASSQADTQYF; DNA: TGTGCCAGCAGCCAGGCAGATACGCAGTATTTT
J: TRBJ2-4; size: many; V: TRBV6-2/TRBV6-3; D: -; CDR3: CASSFGRATNIQYF; DNA: TGTGCCAGCAGTTTCGGAAGGGCAACAAACATTCAGTACTTC
J: TRBJ1-2; size: many; V: TRBV29-1; D: -; CDR3: CSVLGWGFTGYTF; DNA: TGCAGCGTTTTGGGGTGGGGCTTTACTGGCTACACCTTC
J: TRBJ1-1; size: many; V: TRBV5-1; D: -; CDR3: CASSLGVNTEAFF; DNA: TGTGCCAGCAGCTTAGGAGTGAACACTGAAGCTTTCTTT
J: TRBJ2-3; size: -; V: TRBV12-3/TRBV12-4; D: TRBD1; CDR3: CASSSGQLTDTQYF; DNA: TGTGCCAGCAGTTCGGGACAGCTCACAGATACGCAGTATTTT
J: TRBJ2-7; size: -; V: TRBV7-2; D: -; CDR3: CASSFGLLSYEQYF; DNA: TGTGCCAGCAGCTTCGGACTATTATCCTACGAGCAGTACTTC